This T cell receptor (beta chain) was recovered during a study of graft-versus-host responses after intestinal transplantation (dated by TCRdb to about 2021). At the level of the whole study: The transplants that recipients got were multivisceral, liver-intestinal, or isolated intestinal. Alloreactive clones were identified by sequencing pre-transplant mixed lymphocyte reaction products and comparing them with unstimulated pre-transplant donor and recipient T cells. The cohort enrolled 24 intestinal transplant recipients, one of whom was a retransplant, and 3 patients without pretransplant specimens were excluded. Every recipient was given anti-thymocyte globulin induction, followed by around three years of maintenance tacrolimus and steroids. A peak of at least 4% donor T cells among recipient peripheral blood mononuclear cells was the definition used for donor T cell macrochimerism. Bulk TCR-beta CDR3 sequencing was used to track graft-versus-host and host-versus-graft alloreactive T cell clones in the graft, circulation and bone marrow after intestinal transplantation. Rather than going through the commercial service, samples from three later patients were sequenced in-house on an Illumina MiSeq and processed with MiXCR. Findings and caveats that apply to the study as a whole: In the allografts of patients with donor T cell macrochimerism, GvH to HvG T cell clonal ratios were high. GvH clones turned up in recipient bone marrow, with some appearing earlier in ileal mucosa or blood, a pattern consistent with an intestinal mucosal origin. Peak levels of circulating GvH clones were associated with declines in HvG clones early after transplant. The conclusions were limited by the relatively low number and heterogeneity of the intestinal transplant patients.

CDR1 MNHNS and CDR2 SASEGT were looked up in the germline V gene. After removal of 7 bases from V and 3 bases from J, the junction retains 9 bases not matched to a gene. CDR3 length: 14 amino acids, cysteine to phenylalanine. The sequence is cut down to CDR3 DNA, 42 bases in frame from base 1. With respect to this clone: Its cognate antigen has yet to be identified. No clone much larger than this one lies a single base away; base qualities are absent.

The library was made by the immunoSEQ multiplex PCR assay. For most patients, genomic DNA was isolated with the Qiagen DNeasy Blood and Tissue Kit and shipped frozen to Adaptive Biotechnologies for TCR sequencing. For most patients, high-throughput TCR-beta CDR3 sequencing of genomic DNA was performed by Adaptive Biotechnologies. As for the original processing: Adaptive's ImmunoSEQ software supplied the TCR sequencing data for 15 to 20 patients, while MiXCR and VDJtools were used to process three other patients. CD4 versus CD8 sorting errors were corrected by removing sequences found in both subsets at a frequency ratio below 5:1. CDR3 nucleotide sequences shared by donor and recipient were removed because the origin of these sequences could not be assigned. At least 2-fold expansion over unstimulated cells and a minimum CFSE-low frequency of 0.002% (template counts) or 0.001% (read counts) were required for clones to be classified as alloreactive. Clones were considered mappable if detected in sequenced pre-transplant spleen, lymph node, or MLR CFSE-low populations of the donor or recipient. The cumulative frequency of alloreactive clones was calculated as a percentage of all sequences, weighted by copy number. TCRdb obtained this table from immuneACCESS and retained in-frame rearrangements with V and J assigned. These tables miss some clones; where compared with another copy, unresolved V genes account for less than half of the shortfall, and the remainder is unexplained. That table furnishes V, J and clone size, whereas the DNA furnished D and trimming. A total of 95,000 to 110,000 clones appear in this sample, about 90% of them only once. Approximately 0.97% of the sample rests with the top ten.

The sample's time point label, in plain terms: cells obtained before transplantation from donor or recipient. CD3+CD4+ and CD3+CD8+ populations were FACS-sorted from unstimulated pre-transplant donor and recipient cells taken from spleen or lymph nodes. This sequence originates from a human donor who received an intestinal transplant. The sequence joins TRBV6-1 to TRBJ2-7, with 7 bases matching TRBD1. The starting material was unstimulated CD4+ T cells sorted from spleen or lymph node cells, obtained before intestinal transplant. Here the CDR3 is given as CASILGTALYEQYF. The nucleotide sequence reads TGTGCCAGCATCCTGGGGACAGCACTCTACGAGCAGTACTTC.